The clone carrying this TCR beta chain showed up many times. Its antigen is not known. This specimen comes from a study of regulatory T cells in long-lasting Graves disease. Overall study findings and caveats: TRBV28, TRBJ1-2 and TRBJ2-5 were favored in persistent disease.

CDR3 regions were amplified by Arm-PCR using iRepertoire HTBI primers to build TCR beta libraries. TCRdb reanalysed the multiplex PCR reads using MiXCR and keeps one entry per CDR3 protein. The sample carries 400,000 to 500,000 distinct CDR3 sequences, 16% recorded once. V lost 3 bases to trimming and J lost 5 bases, with 14 bases between them. The CDR3 runs 14 residues. Time point here: newly diagnosed GD, antithyroid drugs for less than 3 months. The TCR library was prepared using RNA isolated from PBMCs. These data are also associated with another study on T cells in Graves' hyperthyroidism and ophthalmopathy. Turning to that study: First-round RT-PCR targeting the TCR CDR3 was performed with the HTBI primer set.

Material: peripheral blood mononuclear cells (PBMCs), obtained at new diagnosis, from a patient treated with antithyroid drugs. The chain carries TRBV12-3 or TRBV12-4 and TRBJ2-7, with D perhaps being TRBD1 or TRBD2 (6 bases each). This TCR was recovered from a woman aged 18-30 years with Graves disease. CDR3 nucleotide sequence: TGTGCCAGCAGTTTGTCCCAGGGGAGGCACGAGCAGTACTTC. It specifies CASSLSQGRHEQYF.